The 26 T cell receptor beta chains listed next were all sequenced from one sample in a study of yellow fever vaccine responses in identical twins. From the RT-PCR reads, TCRdb called clonotypes with MiXCR, one entry per CDR3 protein. This table has approximately 4,000 distinct CDR3 sequences, roughly four fifths appearing once. The material sequenced was T cells from blood (PBMCs), unsorted or a sorted subset (not recorded which), taken before or after yellow fever vaccination (not recorded which). These receptors were obtained from a woman between 18 and 29 years old who received the yellow fever vaccine.

This chain uses TRBV18 with TRBJ2-3; no clear D. The CDR3 runs to 12 residues. In germline, CDR1 is KGHSH, CDR2 LQKENI. The germline V and J ends were trimmed by 3 bases and 2 bases, with 3 bases remaining between them. The CDR3 loop is CASSPVTDTQYF. The CDR3 DNA is TGTGCCAGCTCACCCGTCACAGATACGCAGTATTTT.

This chain connects TRBV11-2 to TRBJ2-1; D gene unclear. Germline CDR1 SGHAT, CDR2 FQNNGV. Trimming removed 5 bases at V and 10 bases at J, with 9 bases between. This CDR3 contains 11 residues. Here the CDR3 DNA reads TGTGCCAGCAGCCCACTTGAGGAGCAGTTCTTC. Protein: CASSPLEEQFF.

J is TRBJ2-7 and V is TRBV5-1, with D possibly being TRBD1 (6 bases). V lost 4 bases and J lost 2, with 13 bases in between. CDR3 size: 14 residues. Germline CDR1 is SGHRS and CDR2 is YFSETQ. This chain's CDR3 is CASSPQQGPYEQYF. The CDR3 DNA reads as TGCGCCAGCAGCCCGCAACAGGGACCCTACGAGCAGTACTTC.

This chain uses TRBV13 with TRBJ2-7; unclear D gene. In germline, CDR1 is PRHDT, CDR2 FYEKMQ (reference sequence). The CDR3 covers 12 residues. The V end was cut by 5 bases, the J end by 0 bases, with 5 bases between. The CDR3 bases are TGTGCCAGCAGCCCAGGCTCCTACGAGCAGTACTTC. As protein: CASSPGSYEQYF. Full variable domain (rest looked up from reference TRBV13 and TRBJ2-7): AAGVIQSPRHLIKEKRETATLKCYPIPRHDTVYWYQQGPGQDPQFLISFYEKMQSDKGSIPDRFSAQQFSDYHSELNMSSLELGDSALYFCASSPGSYEQYFGPGTRLTVT.

The CDR3 coding sequence is TGTGCCACCAGCCTCCACAGGGCCTCCATCTACGAGCAGTACTTC. Encoded protein: CATSLHRASIYEQYF. The chain uses TRBV15 and TRBJ2-7; D may be TRBD1 (6 bases). V was clipped by 5 bases and J by 3 bases, with 17 bases between them. CDR1 is LNHNV, CDR2 YYDKDF, per germline (reference sequence). CDR3 length: 15 amino acids.

This chain connects TRBV15 to TRBJ2-3, with a possible D match to TRBD1 (5 bases). The CDR3 extends over 13 amino acids. With 2 bases removed from V and 4 bases from J, the gap between germline ends came to 7 bases. The germline V gene encodes CDR1 LNHNV and CDR2 YYDKDF (reference sequence). The CDR3 sequence: CATSRQGPDTQYF. The CDR3 DNA reads TGTGCCACCAGCAGACAGGGCCCAGATACGCAGTATTTT.

The V gene is TRBV15, the J gene TRBJ2-5; no clear D. V lost 2 bases and J lost 1, with 8 bases in between. CDR1 LNHNV and CDR2 YYDKDF come from the germline V gene (reference sequence). The length of the CDR3 is 14 residues. Written as DNA, the CDR3 is TGTGCCACCAGCAGAAGGGAACTCCAAGAGACCCAGTACTTC. Protein sequence: CATSRRELQETQYF.

The gene calls are TRBV12-3 or TRBV12-4 and TRBJ2-1; D is unclear. The CDR3 runs to 11 residues. V was trimmed by 3 bases and J by 7 bases, leaving 4 bases between them. The CDR3 DNA reads as TGTGCCAGCAGTTTGGGGAATGAGCAGTTCTTC. Protein: CASSLGNEQFF.

The CDR3 loop is CASSPLGRTYNEQFF. CDR3 DNA sequence: TGTGCCAGCTCACCCCTGGGACGTACCTACAATGAGCAGTTCTTC. The chain joins TRBV18 to TRBJ2-1, with D tentatively TRBD1 or TRBD2 (5 bases each). CDR1 and CDR2 from the germline V gene are KGHSH and LQKENI. The V and J ends lost 3 bases and 2 bases respectively, with 11 bases between them. There are 15 residues in the CDR3.

J is TRBJ2-1 and V is TRBV11-3; D is uncertain. The CDR3 is 14 residues long. Trimming took off 2 bases at V and 7 bases at J, with 12 bases between the two ends. Germline CDR1 and CDR2: SGHNT and YENEEA. CDR3 nucleotides: TGTGCCAGCAGCTTATTTCATGACCCAAATGAGCAGTTCTTC. It translates to CASSLFHDPNEQFF.

This chain uses TRBV4-3 with TRBJ2-7, with a possible D match to TRBD1 (6 bases). V lost 4 bases and J 5 bases, leaving 18 bases between the germline ends. In germline, CDR1 is LGHNA, CDR2 YSLEER. The CDR3 consists of 15 residues. CDR3 coding DNA: TGCGCCAGCAGCCCTGGGACATCGTCAATCGACGAGCAGTACTTC. It codes for CASSPGTSSIDEQYF.

The chain couples TRBV28 to TRBJ2-1, with D maybe TRBD2 (5 bases). V was shortened by 2 bases and J by 4 bases, with 9 bases between the two germline ends. This CDR3 region has 14 residues. The germline CDR1 and CDR2 sequences are MDHEN and SYDVKM. The CDR3 coding sequence is TGTGCCAGCAGTTTAGGACGGGGATACAATGAGCAGTTCTTC. Amino acid sequence: CASSLGRGYNEQFF.

This rearrangement joins TRBV4-1 to TRBJ2-1, with D perhaps assigned TRBD1 or TRBD2 (5 bases each). The V gene lost 3 bases and the J gene lost 0 bases, with 9 bases spanning the gap. CDR3 length equals 15 residues. Per the germline V gene, CDR1 is MGHRA and CDR2 is YSYEKL. The CDR3 region has the DNA TGCGCCAGCAGCCAGTTAGGGACCTCCTACAATGAGCAGTTCTTC. Its translation: CASSQLGTSYNEQFF.

The V gene is TRBV9, the J gene TRBJ2-3; TRBD2 aligns across 13 bases. This CDR3 is 16 amino acids long. The ends lost 0 bases at V and 5 bases at J; junction bases unmatched: 3. Germline V lookup: CDR1 SGDLS, CDR2 YYNGEE. CDR3 nucleotide sequence: TGTGCCAGCAGCGTAGCGGGACTAGCGGGACAAGATACGCAGTATTTT. It is translated as CASSVAGLAGQDTQYF.

This clonotype is a singleton in its sample. This chain connects TRBV18 to TRBJ2-7; 10 bases match TRBD1. V was clipped by 6 bases and J by 3 bases; unmatched bases: 5. The CDR3 has 14 amino acids. Germline CDR1 is KGHSH and CDR2 is LQKENI. CDR3 DNA sequence: TGTGCCAGCTCGCGGGGACAGGGGTACTACGAGCAGTACTTC. This encodes CASSRGQGYYEQYF.

A note on this clonotype: A read error may account for a junction end that differs from germline. V is TRBV29-1 and J is TRBJ2-3; D possibly corresponds to TRBD1 (6 bases). Germline V gene lookup returns CDR1 SQVTM and CDR2 ANQGSEA. The CDR3 has 13 amino acids. The chain's CDR3 is CSVEEQGYDTQYF. The CDR3, as DNA: TGCAGCGTGGAAGAACAGGGTTACGATACGCAGTATTTT.

This clonotype is a singleton in its sample. V and J are TRBV11-3 and TRBJ2-3; TRBD2 aligns across 12 bases. Germline-derived CDR1 and CDR2 are SGHNT and YENEEA. With V trimmed by 4 bases and J by 5 bases, 10 bases remained unmatched. This CDR3 is built from 17 residues. The CDR3 reads CASSSQILAGGQDTQYF. The CDR3 DNA follows: TGTGCCAGCAGCTCCCAAATTCTAGCGGGAGGGCAAGATACGCAGTATTTT.

The rearrangement uses TRBV9 and TRBJ1-5, with 7 positions matching TRBD1. Looked up from germline, CDR1 is SGDLS and CDR2 is YYNGEE. The CDR3 totals 16 residues. With V trimmed by 3 bases and J by 0 bases, 6 bases remained unmatched. CDR3 in amino acids: CASSARTGYSNQPQHF. Written as DNA, the CDR3 is TGTGCCAGCAGCGCGCGGACAGGCTATAGCAATCAGCCCCAGCATTTT.

The V call is TRBV20-1, the J call TRBJ2-5, with a tentative D call TRBD1 (5 bases). CDR3 size: 14 residues. CDR1 is DFQATT, CDR2 SNEGSKA, per germline (reference sequence). V shed 3 bases and J shed 2 bases, with 13 bases lying between them. This CDR3 reads CSASIPGFQETQYF. The CDR3 coding sequence is TGCAGTGCTAGTATCCCAGGGTTTCAAGAGACCCAGTACTTC.

A remark on this clonotype: One end of the junction does not line up with germline, which may come from a read error. The chain links TRBV5-1 to TRBJ1-5; 7 nucleotides match TRBD1. Germline V gene sequence: CDR1 SGHRS, CDR2 YFSETQ. CDR3 length: 14 amino acids. The CDR3 DNA is TGCGCCAGAAGCTTGGAAGGGGGCGATCAGCCCCAGCATTTT. This gives the protein CARSLEGGDQPQHF.

The chain recombines TRBV2 with TRBJ2-7, with D unclear. CDR3 length equals 12 residues. Germline assignment: CDR1 SNHLY and CDR2 FYNNEI. V was pared by 2 bases and J by 4 bases, with 6 bases between. The DNA for the CDR3 is TGTGCCAGCAGTGAACGCGGATACGAGCAGTACTTC. Amino acid sequence: CASSERGYEQYF.

This clonotype was recorded only once. This chain links TRBV29-1 with TRBJ2-3; tentative D call: TRBD2 (6 bases). Trimming pared 2 bases from V and 7 bases from J, leaving 10 bases between. The CDR3 length is 12 residues. The germline V gene has CDR1 SQVTM and CDR2 ANQGSEA. The CDR3 DNA reads TGCAGCGTTGAACTAGCGACGAATACGCAGTATTTT. Protein: CSVELATNTQYF.

The chain employs TRBV11-3 and TRBJ1-6; tentative D call: TRBD1 (5 bases). The germline gives CDR1 SGHNT, CDR2 YENEEA. The CDR3 length is 14 residues. V lost 6 bases, J lost 7 bases, and 13 bases lay in between. This CDR3 is CASRLDAGNSPLHF. The CDR3, as DNA: TGTGCCAGCAGGTTGGACGCAGGGAATTCACCCCTCCACTTT.

V and J are TRBV24-1 and TRBJ2-3; 8 bases align to TRBD1. The CDR3 loop spans 15 amino acids. Germline V gives CDR1 KGHDR, CDR2 SFDVKD. V shed 4 bases, J shed 4 bases, and the junction held 6 bases outside the gene matches. Here the CDR3 DNA reads TGTGCCACCAGTGACCTCGGACAGGGTTCAGATACGCAGTATTTT. Its translation is CATSDLGQGSDTQYF.

This chain uses TRBV4-1 with TRBJ1-5; D gene uncertain. Trimming cost V 1 base and J 6 bases, with 10 bases left between them. From germline, CDR1 is MGHRA and CDR2 YSYEKL. The CDR3 extends over 14 amino acids. Here the CDR3 DNA reads TGCGCCAGCAGCCAAGGGCAGGACCGTCAGCCCCAGCATTTT. Encoded protein: CASSQGQDRQPQHF.

This chain joins TRBV23-1 and TRBJ2-7; D is unclear. TRBV23-1 is marked as an open reading frame, function uncertain. The CDR3 loop spans 13 amino acids. The V end was cut by 8 bases, the J end by 3 bases, with 14 bases between. In DNA, the CDR3 is TGCGCCAGCGGGTCAGCAAGGGTCTACGAGCAGTACTTC. It translates to CASGSARVYEQYF.